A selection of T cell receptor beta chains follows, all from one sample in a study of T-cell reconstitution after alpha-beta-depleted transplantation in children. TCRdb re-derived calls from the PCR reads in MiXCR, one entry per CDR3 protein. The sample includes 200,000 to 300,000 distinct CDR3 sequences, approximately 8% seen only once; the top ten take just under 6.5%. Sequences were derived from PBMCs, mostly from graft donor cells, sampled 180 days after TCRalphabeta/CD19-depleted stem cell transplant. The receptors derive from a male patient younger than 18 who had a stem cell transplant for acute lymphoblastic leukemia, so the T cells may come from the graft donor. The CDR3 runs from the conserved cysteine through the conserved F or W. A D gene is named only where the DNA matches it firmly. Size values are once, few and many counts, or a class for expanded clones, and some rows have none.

CDR3 protein: CATSGSGGGNQPQHF
CDR3 DNA: TGTGCCACCAGTGGGTCGGGGGGGGGGAATCAGCCCCAGCATTTT
V gene: TRBV24-1
J gene: TRBJ1-5
clone size: NA
D gene: NA

CDR3 protein: CASSSGRRGGYTDTQYF
CDR3 DNA: TGTGCCAGCAGTTCCGGTCGGCGGGGGGGGTACACAGATACGCAGTATTTT
V gene: TRBV6-2/TRBV6-3
J gene: TRBJ2-3
clone size: many
D gene: TRBD2

CDR3 protein: CSASSLVGAYNEQFF
CDR3 DNA: TGCAGTGCTAGCTCCCTAGTGGGGGCGTACAATGAGCAGTTCTTC
V gene: TRBV20-1
J gene: TRBJ2-1
clone size: many
D gene: NA

CDR3 protein: CASSPPRGSHSYEQYF
CDR3 DNA: TGTGCCAGCAGCCCCCCCCGAGGGTCTCACTCCTACGAGCAGTACTTC
V gene: TRBV7-9
J gene: TRBJ2-7
clone size: NA
D gene: NA

CDR3 protein: CASSLDREGEQYF
CDR3 DNA: TGTGCCAGCAGCTTGGACAGGGAAGGCGAGCAGTACTTC
V gene: TRBV5-4
J gene: TRBJ2-7
clone size: NA
D gene: NA

CDR3 protein: CASSPDVYTDTQYF
CDR3 DNA: TGCGCCAGCAGCCCCGACGTTTACACAGATACGCAGTATTTT
V gene: TRBV4-3
J gene: TRBJ2-3
clone size: many
D gene: NA

CDR3 protein: CASSLRGSPSGANVLTF
CDR3 DNA: TGTGCCAGCAGCTTAAGGGGCAGCCCCTCTGGGGCCAACGTCCTGACTTTC
V gene: TRBV7-3
J gene: TRBJ2-6
clone size: NA
D gene: NA

CDR3 protein: CASSGLGHPSQYF
CDR3 DNA: TGTGCCAGCAGTGGCTTAGGACATCCCTCGCAGTATTTT
V gene: TRBV27
J gene: TRBJ2-3
clone size: many
D gene: NA

CDR3 protein: CASTDPTGQNTEAFF
CDR3 DNA: TGTGCCAGCACCGACCCAACGGGACAGAACACTGAAGCTTTCTTT
V gene: TRBV25-1
J gene: TRBJ1-1
clone size: few
D gene: NA

CDR3 protein: CAISRAYGQRYSYEQYF
CDR3 DNA: TGTGCCATCAGCCGTGCCTACGGACAGCGATACTCCTACGAGCAGTACTTC
V gene: TRBV4-2
J gene: TRBJ2-7
clone size: NA
D gene: NA

CDR3 protein: CASSQGASPLHF
CDR3 DNA: TGTGCCAGCAGCCAAGGGGCTTCACCCCTCCACTTT
V gene: TRBV4-2
J gene: TRBJ1-6
clone size: many
D gene: NA

CDR3 protein: CATKRSQGMNTEAFF
CDR3 DNA: TGTGCCACCAAGAGGAGCCAGGGGATGAACACTGAAGCTTTCTTT
V gene: TRBV15
J gene: TRBJ1-1
clone size: few
D gene: NA

CDR3 protein: CSAPISGELFF
CDR3 DNA: TGCAGTGCCCCGATAAGCGGGGAGCTGTTTTTT
V gene: TRBV20-1
J gene: TRBJ2-2
clone size: many
D gene: NA

CDR3 protein: CASSLSGRASDGELFF
CDR3 DNA: TGTGCCAGCAGCTTGAGCGGGAGGGCCAGTGACGGGGAGCTGTTTTTT
V gene: TRBV7-9
J gene: TRBJ2-2
clone size: many
D gene: TRBD2

CDR3 protein: CASSQDWGGTGELFF
CDR3 DNA: TGTGCCAGCAGCCAAGATTGGGGAGGCACCGGGGAGCTGTTTTTT
V gene: TRBV3-1
J gene: TRBJ2-2
clone size: many
D gene: NA

CDR3 protein: CASSSGLAGSYEQYF
CDR3 DNA: TGTGCCAGCAGTTCCGGACTAGCCGGCTCCTACGAGCAGTACTTC
V gene: TRBV6-5
J gene: TRBJ2-7
clone size: many
D gene: TRBD2

CDR3 protein: CASSQAGGGGAYPYNEQFF
CDR3 DNA: TGCGCCAGCAGCCAAGCCGGGGGTGGGGGGGCCTATCCCTACAATGAGCAGTTCTTC
V gene: TRBV4-3
J gene: TRBJ2-1
clone size: few
D gene: NA

CDR3 protein: CASSALAGGSYEQYF
CDR3 DNA: TGTGCCAGCAGTGCGCTAGCGGGAGGTTCCTACGAGCAGTACTTC
V gene: TRBV28
J gene: TRBJ2-7
clone size: many
D gene: TRBD2

CDR3 protein: CASSLKTGGFVETQYF
CDR3 DNA: TGCGCCAGCAGCTTGAAGACAGGGGGCTTTGTAGAGACCCAGTACTTC
V gene: TRBV5-1
J gene: TRBJ2-5
clone size: many
D gene: TRBD1

CDR3 protein: CASSLALYRTGNTIYF
CDR3 DNA: TGTGCCAGCAGCTTAGCCCTTTACAGGACTGGAAACACCATATATTTT
V gene: TRBV7-6
J gene: TRBJ1-3
clone size: many
D gene: NA

CDR3 protein: CASSLAGLAGKHEQFF
CDR3 DNA: TGTGCCAGCAGCTTGGCTGGACTAGCGGGGAAGCACGAGCAGTTCTTC
V gene: TRBV5-4
J gene: TRBJ2-1
clone size: many
D gene: TRBD2

CDR3 protein: CSVHGQPTSTDTQYF
CDR3 DNA: TGCAGCGTCCACGGACAGCCAACTAGCACAGATACGCAGTATTTT
V gene: TRBV29-1
J gene: TRBJ2-3
clone size: many
D gene: NA

CDR3 protein: CSAPGSSSRDYNEQFF
CDR3 DNA: TGCAGTGCCCCCGGGTCTAGCTCTCGGGATTACAATGAGCAGTTCTTC
V gene: TRBV20-1
J gene: TRBJ2-1
clone size: many
D gene: NA

CDR3 protein: CASSFGAGSRYEQYF
CDR3 DNA: TGTGCCAGCAGTTTCGGAGCCGGGAGTCGGTACGAGCAGTACTTC
V gene: TRBV27
J gene: TRBJ2-7
clone size: many
D gene: NA

CDR3 protein: CASSHRDLYEQYF
CDR3 DNA: TGTGCCAGCAGCCACCGGGACCTCTACGAGCAGTACTTC
V gene: TRBV7-9
J gene: TRBJ2-7
clone size: many
D gene: NA

CDR3 protein: CASSLGAGYNEQFF
CDR3 DNA: TGTGCCAGCAGTTTAGGGGCAGGCTACAATGAGCAGTTCTTC
V gene: TRBV7-9
J gene: TRBJ2-1
clone size: many
D gene: NA

CDR3 protein: CASSILHGYTF
CDR3 DNA: TGTGCCAGCAGTATCCTCCATGGCTACACCTTC
V gene: TRBV12-3/TRBV12-4
J gene: TRBJ1-2
clone size: many
D gene: NA

CDR3 protein: CANDRDRGDNEQFF
CDR3 DNA: TGCGCCAACGACCGGGACAGGGGGGACAATGAGCAGTTCTTC
V gene: TRBV23-1
J gene: TRBJ2-1
clone size: many
D gene: TRBD1

CDR3 protein: CASSLGVSFGTGELFF
CDR3 DNA: TGTGCCAGCAGCTTAGGAGTTAGCTTTGGTACCGGGGAGCTGTTTTTT
V gene: TRBV11-2
J gene: TRBJ2-2
clone size: many
D gene: NA

CDR3 protein: CASSSRPGTGPNTEAFF
CDR3 DNA: TGTGCCAGCAGCTCCCGTCCCGGGACAGGGCCGAACACTGAAGCTTTCTTT
V gene: TRBV7-9
J gene: TRBJ1-1
clone size: many
D gene: TRBD1

CDR3 protein: CASSFRDSLGLGSYTF
CDR3 DNA: TGTGCCAGCAGTTTTCGGGACAGCCTCGGGCTTGGGAGCTACACCTTC
V gene: TRBV28
J gene: TRBJ1-2
clone size: many
D gene: TRBD1

CDR3 protein: CASSSAGASFPDLIKNIQYF
CDR3 DNA: TGTGCCAGCAGCTCGGCCGGCGCCTCCTTTCCGGATCTAATCAAAAACATTCAGTACTTC
V gene: TRBV11-1
J gene: TRBJ2-4
clone size: many
D gene: NA

CDR3 protein: CASSFPGTRGYF
CDR3 DNA: TGTGCCAGCAGCTTCCCCGGGACAAGAGGGTACTTC
V gene: TRBV11-1
J gene: TRBJ2-7
clone size: once
D gene: NA

CDR3 protein: CASSLGGAGEKLFF
CDR3 DNA: TGTGCCAGCAGTTTGGGGGGCGCGGGTGAAAAACTGTTTTTT
V gene: TRBV27
J gene: TRBJ1-4
clone size: many
D gene: NA

CDR3 protein: CASRARGGDTQYF
CDR3 DNA: TGTGCCAGCAGAGCCCGGGGGGGAGATACGCAGTATTTT
V gene: TRBV7-9
J gene: TRBJ2-3
clone size: few
D gene: TRBD2

CDR3 protein: CASFLEADTQYF
CDR3 DNA: TGTGCCAGCTTCCTAGAAGCGGATACGCAGTATTTT
V gene: TRBV2
J gene: TRBJ2-3
clone size: many
D gene: NA

CDR3 protein: CASSPGTTSQYF
CDR3 DNA: TGTGCCAGCAGCCCCGGGACTACCTCCCAGTATTTT
V gene: TRBV7-9
J gene: TRBJ2-3
clone size: NA
D gene: TRBD2

CDR3 protein: CSVLRQGGSYEQYF
CDR3 DNA: TGCAGCGTGCTCAGGCAGGGGGGATCCTACGAGCAGTACTTC
V gene: TRBV29-1
J gene: TRBJ2-7
clone size: many
D gene: NA

CDR3 protein: CSVGTAYSNQPQHF
CDR3 DNA: TGCAGCGTTGGGACGGCTTATAGCAATCAGCCCCAGCATTTT
V gene: TRBV29-1
J gene: TRBJ1-5
clone size: many
D gene: NA

CDR3 protein: CSVEDQLWGRLKSRDTQYF
CDR3 DNA: TGCAGCGTTGAAGATCAGTTATGGGGCCGATTGAAATCGAGAGATACGCAGTATTTT
V gene: TRBV29-1
J gene: TRBJ2-3
clone size: many
D gene: NA

CDR3 protein: CASSPLARMSYEQYF
CDR3 DNA: TGTGCCAGCTCACCCCTAGCGCGAATGAGCTACGAGCAGTACTTC
V gene: TRBV18
J gene: TRBJ2-7
clone size: many
D gene: NA

CDR3 protein: CASSQDGRQGPTGELFF
CDR3 DNA: TGTGCCAGCAGCCAAGACGGGAGACAGGGGCCCACCGGGGAGCTGTTTTTT
V gene: TRBV3-1
J gene: TRBJ2-2
clone size: many
D gene: TRBD1

CDR3 protein: CASSLTGLDAYEQYF
CDR3 DNA: TGTGCCAGCAGCTTGACAGGGCTAGATGCCTACGAGCAGTACTTC
V gene: TRBV5-8
J gene: TRBJ2-7
clone size: many
D gene: NA

CDR3 protein: CASSPGLEETQYF
CDR3 DNA: TGTGCCAGCAGCCCGGGACTAGAGGAGACCCAGTACTTC
V gene: TRBV28
J gene: TRBJ2-5
clone size: many
D gene: TRBD2

CDR3 protein: CASSPTGSGANVLTF
CDR3 DNA: TGCGCCAGCAGCCCCACAGGGTCTGGGGCCAACGTCCTGACTTTC
V gene: TRBV5-1
J gene: TRBJ2-6
clone size: many
D gene: NA

CDR3 protein: CASSQDPGQGVGTQYF
CDR3 DNA: TGCGCCAGCAGCCAAGATCCGGGACAGGGGGTTGGGACCCAGTACTTC
V gene: TRBV4-1
J gene: TRBJ2-5
clone size: many
D gene: TRBD1

CDR3 protein: CASSTRQASGNTTYF
CDR3 DNA: TGTGCCAGCAGCACTCGACAGGCCTCTGGAAACACCACATATTTT
V gene: TRBV7-7
J gene: TRBJ1-3
clone size: NA
D gene: NA

CDR3 protein: CASSYEGQANTEAFF
CDR3 DNA: TGTGCCAGCAGTTACGAGGGCCAGGCGAACACTGAAGCTTTCTTT
V gene: TRBV6-5
J gene: TRBJ1-1
clone size: many
D gene: NA

CDR3 protein: CASSHGTLNTEAFF
CDR3 DNA: TGCGCCAGCAGCCACGGGACACTGAACACTGAAGCTTTCTTT
V gene: TRBV4-1
J gene: TRBJ1-1
clone size: many
D gene: NA

CDR3 protein: CASKQQGVNDYEQYF
CDR3 DNA: TGTGCCAGCAAACAACAGGGGGTAAATGACTACGAGCAGTACTTC
V gene: TRBV6-2/TRBV6-3
J gene: TRBJ2-7
clone size: NA
D gene: TRBD1

CDR3 protein: CASSFGGNNEQFF
CDR3 DNA: TGTGCCAGCAGTTTCGGCGGAAACAATGAGCAGTTCTTC
V gene: TRBV7-9
J gene: TRBJ2-1
clone size: many
D gene: NA

CDR3 protein: CASSLSRQGFNEQFF
CDR3 DNA: TGTGCCAGCAGCTTAAGTAGGCAGGGTTTCAATGAGCAGTTCTTC
V gene: TRBV11-2
J gene: TRBJ2-1
clone size: many
D gene: NA

CDR3 protein: CASSVVGGGAIDTQYF
CDR3 DNA: TGTGCCAGCAGCGTAGTCGGCGGGGGGGCAATAGATACGCAGTATTTT
V gene: TRBV9
J gene: TRBJ2-3
clone size: once
D gene: TRBD2

CDR3 protein: CASSQPGRGMRGYTF
CDR3 DNA: TGTGCCAGCAGCCAGCCGGGCAGGGGAATGCGTGGCTACACCTTC
V gene: TRBV3-1
J gene: TRBJ1-2
clone size: many
D gene: NA

CDR3 protein: CASSPTSGSATQYF
CDR3 DNA: TGTGCCAGCAGTCCGACTAGCGGGAGCGCTACGCAGTATTTT
V gene: TRBV12-3/TRBV12-4
J gene: TRBJ2-3
clone size: many
D gene: TRBD2